This TCR beta chain was sequenced during a study of OX40 agonist ivuxolimab in advanced cancers. About the research overall: Enrolled patients in dose escalation had cancers that were hepatocellular carcinoma, melanoma, renal cell or head and neck cancer. The study, taken as a whole, reports: CD4+ and CD8+ T cells in blood underwent clonal expansion by week 6 at 0.1 to 3.0 mg/kg. Still undetermined is the antigen specificity of the expanded peripheral T cells. Certain nonresponding patients likewise had low normalized T-cell clonal expansion.

Details on this clone: The antigen remains unidentified.

The V gene's germline CDR1 is SGHNT and CDR2 YYREEE (reference sequence). Trimming removed 2 bases at V and 5 bases at J, with 8 bases between. The CDR3 is 14 residues long. Generated by immunoSEQ multiplex PCR, the TCRdb table keeps only in-frame clones and is missing some. Here the sample spans more than 45,000 clones, roughly 85% being singletons. This clonotype was obtained from an adult with an advanced solid tumor such as melanoma, head and neck, liver or kidney cancer. The rearrangement uses TRBV5-4 and TRBJ1-6; D may be TRBD1 (6 bases). The material was CD4+ or CD8+ T cells sorted from blood, obtained in a trial of the OX40 agonist ivuxolimab. CDR3 residues: CASSLNRDNSPLHF. CDR3 DNA: TGTGCCAGCAGCTTAAACAGGGATAATTCACCCCTCCACTTT.